This T cell receptor beta chain was captured in a study of beta chain features in type 1 diabetes. Study background: Researchers looked at 85 million to 110 million sorted cells across all samples. Findings and caveats of the study: People with Type 1 diabetes carried modestly yet significantly shorter TCRB CDR3s in all four CD4+ subsets.

The germline gives CDR1 PRHDT, CDR2 FYEKMQ (reference sequence). The CDR3 sequence is 16 residues long. V shed 5 bases and J 3 bases; nucleotides not matched to a gene: 4. Of the isolated RNA, all was reverse transcribed, and so the sequenced material was expressed TCRB transcripts. TCRdb keeps only in-frame clones here, not all; method: immunoSEQ multiplex PCR. The table lists 600,000 or so clones, around 15% of them singletons. This clone has more than one count but fewer than ten. The antigen is not known. Sequencing was carried out using naive CD4+ T cells from blood. The sequence derives from a man younger than 35 with type 1 diabetes. The chain carries TRBV13 and TRBJ2-7; TRBD2 aligns across 16 bases. This CDR3 reads CASSPGLAGGGYEQYF. CDR3 nucleotides: TGTGCCAGCAGCCCGGGACTAGCGGGAGGGGGCTACGAGCAGTACTTC.